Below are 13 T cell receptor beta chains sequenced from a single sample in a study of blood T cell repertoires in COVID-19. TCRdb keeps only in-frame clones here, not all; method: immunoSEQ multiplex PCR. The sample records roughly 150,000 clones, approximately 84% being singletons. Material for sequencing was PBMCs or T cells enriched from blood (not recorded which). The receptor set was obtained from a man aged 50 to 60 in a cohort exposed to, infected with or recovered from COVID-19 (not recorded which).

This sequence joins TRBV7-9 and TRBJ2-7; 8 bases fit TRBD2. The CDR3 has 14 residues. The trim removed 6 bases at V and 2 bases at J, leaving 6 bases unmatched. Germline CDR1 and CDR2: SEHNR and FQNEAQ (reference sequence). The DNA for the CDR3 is TGTGCCAGCAGACGGGGCGGGGGGACCTACGAGCAGTACTTC. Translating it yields CASRRGGGTYEQYF. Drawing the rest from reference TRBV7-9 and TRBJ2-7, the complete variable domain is DTGVSQNPRHKITKRGQNVTFRCDPISEHNRLYWYRQTLGQGPEFLTYFQNEAQLEKSRLLSDRFSAERPKGSFSTLEIQRTEQGDSAMYLCASRRGGGTYEQYFGPGTRLTVT.

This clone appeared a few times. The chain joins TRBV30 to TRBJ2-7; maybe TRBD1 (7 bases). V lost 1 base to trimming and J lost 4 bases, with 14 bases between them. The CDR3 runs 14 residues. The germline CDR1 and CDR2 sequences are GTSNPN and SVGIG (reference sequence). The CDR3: CAWSDRPGGYEQYF. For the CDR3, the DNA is TGTGCCTGGAGTGACAGACCAGGGGGGTACGAGCAGTACTTC.

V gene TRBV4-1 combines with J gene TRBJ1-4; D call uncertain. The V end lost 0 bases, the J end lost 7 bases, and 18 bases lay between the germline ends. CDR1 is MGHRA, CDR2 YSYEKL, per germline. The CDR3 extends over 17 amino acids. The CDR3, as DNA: TGCGCCAGCAGCCAAGAACCCACAGCCTTATTGGGTGAAAAACTGTTTTTT. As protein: CASSQEPTALLGEKLFF.

The CDR3: CASSFSGQPQHF. The CDR3 bases are TGTGCCAGCAGCTTCAGCGGTCAGCCCCAGCATTTT. This rearrangement joins TRBV7-9 to TRBJ1-5, with D unresolved. The germline V gene has CDR1 SEHNR and CDR2 FQNEAQ (reference sequence). Trimming stripped 3 bases from V and 6 bases from J, with 6 bases between. This CDR3 is built from 12 residues.

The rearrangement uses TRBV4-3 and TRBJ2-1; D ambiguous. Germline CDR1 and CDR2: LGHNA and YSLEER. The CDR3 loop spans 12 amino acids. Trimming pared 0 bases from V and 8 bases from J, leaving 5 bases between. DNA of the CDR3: TGCGCCAGCAGCCAAGATCCTGATGAGCAGTTCTTC. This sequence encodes CASSQDPDEQFF.

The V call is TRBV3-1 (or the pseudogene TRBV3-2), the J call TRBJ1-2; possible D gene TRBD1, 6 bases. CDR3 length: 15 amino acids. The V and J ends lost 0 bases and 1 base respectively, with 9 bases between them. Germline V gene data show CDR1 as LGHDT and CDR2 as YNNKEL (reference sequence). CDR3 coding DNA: TGTGCCAGCAGCCAAGATTTACAGGGTAACTATGGCTACACCTTC. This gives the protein CASSQDLQGNYGYTF.

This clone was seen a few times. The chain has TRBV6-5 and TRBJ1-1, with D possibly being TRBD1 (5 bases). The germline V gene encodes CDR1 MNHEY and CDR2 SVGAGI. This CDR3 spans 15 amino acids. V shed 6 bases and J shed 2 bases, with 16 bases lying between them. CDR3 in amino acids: CASRHGAGINTEAFF. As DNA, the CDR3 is TGTGCCAGCAGACACGGCGCAGGGATAAACACTGAAGCTTTCTTT.

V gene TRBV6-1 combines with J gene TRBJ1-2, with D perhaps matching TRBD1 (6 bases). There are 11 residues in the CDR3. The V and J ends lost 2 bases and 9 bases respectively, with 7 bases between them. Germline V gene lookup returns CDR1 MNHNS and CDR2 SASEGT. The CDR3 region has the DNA TGTGCCAGCAGTGAAAGGGGGAGCTACACCTTC. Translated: CASSERGSYTF.

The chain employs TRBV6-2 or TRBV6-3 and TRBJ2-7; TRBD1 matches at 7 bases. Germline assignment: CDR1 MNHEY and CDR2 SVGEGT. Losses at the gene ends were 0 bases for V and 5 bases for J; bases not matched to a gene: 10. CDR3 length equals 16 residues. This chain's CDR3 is CASSYSTAAGGHEQYF. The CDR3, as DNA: TGTGCCAGCAGTTACTCGACAGCGGCAGGGGGACACGAGCAGTACTTC.

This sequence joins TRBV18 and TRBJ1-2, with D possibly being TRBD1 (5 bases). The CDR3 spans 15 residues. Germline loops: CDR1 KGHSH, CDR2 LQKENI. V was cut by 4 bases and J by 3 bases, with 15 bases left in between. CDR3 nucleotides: TGTGCCAGCTCACAAAGCGAAGGGGCCTACTATGGCTACACCTTC. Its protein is CASSQSEGAYYGYTF.

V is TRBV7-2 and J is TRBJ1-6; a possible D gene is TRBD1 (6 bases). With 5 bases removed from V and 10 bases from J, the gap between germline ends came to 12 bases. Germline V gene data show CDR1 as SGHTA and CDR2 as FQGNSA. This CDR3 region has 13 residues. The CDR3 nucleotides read TGTGCCAGCAGCATGGGACATTTCTCACCCCTCCACTTT. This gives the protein CASSMGHFSPLHF.

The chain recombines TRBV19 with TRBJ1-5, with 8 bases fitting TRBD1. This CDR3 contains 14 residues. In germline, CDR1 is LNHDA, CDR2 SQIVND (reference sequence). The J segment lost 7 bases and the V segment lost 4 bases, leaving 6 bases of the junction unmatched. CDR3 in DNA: TGTGCCAGTAGTACAGGACAGGGCGGGCAGCCCCAGCATTTT. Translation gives CASSTGQGGQPQHF.

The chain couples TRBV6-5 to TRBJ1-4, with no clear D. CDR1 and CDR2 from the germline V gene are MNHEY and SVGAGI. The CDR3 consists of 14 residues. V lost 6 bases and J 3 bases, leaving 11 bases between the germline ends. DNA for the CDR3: TGTGCCAGCAGAGTAAAATCAGCTAATGAAAAACTGTTTTTT. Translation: CASRVKSANEKLFF.